The 6 T cell receptor beta chains presented below share a single source sample, sequenced in a study of OX40 agonist ivuxolimab in advanced cancers. The assay was immunoSEQ multiplex PCR, and TCRdb's table has in-frame clones only and misses some. The sample consists of about 120,000 clones, more than 80% of them appearing once. Sequenced here: CD4+ or CD8+ T cells sorted from blood, sampled in a trial of the OX40 agonist ivuxolimab. These receptors were collected from an adult with an advanced solid tumor such as melanoma, head and neck, liver or kidney cancer.

For this clone: Other DNA sequences of this sample code for an identical CDR3. This chain connects TRBV6-5 to TRBJ1-1; D gene unclear. The CDR3 is made up of 11 amino acids. V lost 2 bases and J lost 4, with 2 bases in between. From germline, CDR1 is MNHEY and CDR2 SVGAGI. CDR3 in amino acids: CASSYRTEAFF. CDR3 sequence (DNA): TGTGCCAGCAGTTACCGCACTGAAGCTTTCTTT.

This clone was counted between two and nine times. This chain links TRBV7-3 with TRBJ1-2, with D perhaps TRBD1 (6 bases). V lost 1 base and J lost 8, with 17 bases in between. The V gene's germline CDR1 is SGHTA and CDR2 FQGTGA. CDR3 length equals 15 residues. The CDR3 DNA is TGTGCCAGCAGCTTAAATACAGGGCGGGCAGAAGGCTACACCTTC. Encoded protein: CASSLNTGRAEGYTF.

V is TRBV7-2 and J is TRBJ2-5; weak D call: TRBD2 (6 bases). CDR3 length equals 15 residues. Trimming stripped 4 bases from V and 0 bases from J, with 12 bases between. Germline CDR1 reads SGHTA; CDR2 reads FQGNSA. The DNA for the CDR3 is TGTGCCAGCAGCTCTTACGGGGGATACCAAGAGACCCAGTACTTC. Translated, it gives CASSSYGGYQETQYF.

The chain recombines TRBV4-1 with TRBJ1-1, with a tentative D call TRBD1 (6 bases). CDR3 size: 13 residues. V was shortened by 8 bases and J by 4 bases, with 14 bases between the two germline ends. Germline CDR1 is MGHRA and CDR2 is YSYEKL. CDR3 residues: CASRRGESTEAFF. Written as DNA, the CDR3 is TGCGCCAGCCGAAGGGGGGAGAGCACTGAAGCTTTCTTT.

The V and J genes are TRBV30 and TRBJ1-6; TRBD1 matches 9 bases. J was trimmed by 9 bases and V by 3 bases; bases with no gene match: 6. The CDR3 is 14 amino acids. The germline V gene has CDR1 GTSNPN and CDR2 SVGIG (reference sequence). The CDR3 reads CAWSLQGAISPLHF. For the CDR3, the DNA is TGTGCCTGGAGCCTACAGGGGGCGATTTCACCCCTCCACTTT.

V and J are TRBV4-2 and TRBJ1-1, with 7 bases fitting TRBD1. The length of the CDR3 is 15 residues. CDR1 and CDR2 (germline): LGHNA, YNFKEQ. The V gene end was trimmed by 1 base and the J gene end by 6 bases; junction bases not matched to a gene: 8. DNA of the CDR3: TGTGCCAGCAGCCAAGGACAGGGAGGGGACCCTGAAGCTTTCTTT. This sequence encodes CASSQGQGGDPEAFF.